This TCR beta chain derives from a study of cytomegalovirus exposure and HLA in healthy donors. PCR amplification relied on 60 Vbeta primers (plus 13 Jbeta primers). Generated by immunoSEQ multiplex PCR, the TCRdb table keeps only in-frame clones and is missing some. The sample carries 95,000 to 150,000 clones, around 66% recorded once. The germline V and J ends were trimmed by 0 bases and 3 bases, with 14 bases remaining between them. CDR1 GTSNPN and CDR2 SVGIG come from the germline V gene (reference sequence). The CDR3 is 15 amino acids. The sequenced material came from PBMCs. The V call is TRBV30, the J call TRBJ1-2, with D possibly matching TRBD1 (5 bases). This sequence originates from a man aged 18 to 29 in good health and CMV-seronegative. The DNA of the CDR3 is TGTGCCTGGAGTGTAAGGCGGGGGTTGTACTATGGCTACACCTTC. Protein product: CAWSVRRGLYYGYTF.